The clone carrying this T cell receptor (beta chain) was observed a few times. The CDR3 regions of TCR beta were amplified from RNA transcripts. A first-round RT-PCR of the TCR CDR3 used the HTBI primer set. TCRdb reprocessed the multiplex PCR reads with MiXCR, giving one entry per CDR3 protein. Of roughly 720,000 distinct CDR3 sequences in the sample, approximately 15% are singletons; the top ten hold around 15%. The data were taken from a study of T cells in Graves' hyperthyroidism and ophthalmopathy. Uncontrolled infection, other autoimmune disease, pregnancy and lactation each barred patients from inclusion. The CDR3 loop spans 16 amino acids. Trimming took off 2 bases at V and 1 base at J, with 12 bases between the two ends. Germline-derived CDR1 and CDR2 are SGHVS and FQNEAQ.

Sequencing was done on a sample of blood. This receptor was identified in a man aged 50 to 59 with Graves' hyperthyroidism. The chain links TRBV7-8 to TRBJ2-1, with D possibly being TRBD2 (6 bases). The CDR3 DNA is TGTGCCAGCAGCTTACTAGCGAAATCTTCCTACAATGAGCAGTTCTTC. Its protein is CASSLLAKSSYNEQFF.